These 3 T cell receptor beta chains were all obtained from the same sample, sequenced in a study of CD8 T cells in Susac syndrome. RNA amounts of roughly 0.45 to 1 ug underwent reverse transcription with random hexamers. TCRdb ran MiXCR on the immunoSEQ multiplex PCR reads and lists one entry per CDR3 protein. The data contain tens of thousands of distinct CDR3 sequences, roughly 96% of them seen just once; the ten biggest clones take up roughly 0.68%. Sequencing used CD8+ T cells from PBMCs. These receptors all stem from a human donor with Susac syndrome.

The chain links TRBV7-9 to TRBJ1-2, with a possible D match to TRBD1 (5 bases). CDR1 is SEHNR and CDR2 is FQNEAQ in the germline V gene (reference sequence). V was pared by 1 base and J by 8 bases, with 11 bases between. The CDR3 contains 13 residues. The CDR3 sequence is CASSLGGDGGYTF. CDR3 coding DNA: TGTGCCAGCAGCTTAGGGGGGGACGGAGGCTACACCTTC.

The V and J genes are TRBV14 and TRBJ1-5; the D is unclear. Trimming removed 1 base from V and 9 bases from J, with 13 bases in between. Germline CDR1 is SGHDN and CDR2 is FVKESK. The CDR3 is 14 residues long. The CDR3 coding sequence is TGTGCCAGCAGCCAAGGTCGAGGGATGGGGCCCCAGCATTTT. It encodes CASSQGRGMGPQHF. The whole variable domain, remainder taken from reference TRBV14 and TRBJ1-5, is EAGVTQFPSHSVIEKGQTVTLRCDPISGHDNLYWYRRVMGKEIKFLLHFVKESKQDESGMPNNRFLAERTGGTYSTLKVQPAELEDSGVYFCASSQGRGMGPQHFGDGTRLSIL.

The V and J genes are TRBV4-1 and TRBJ2-3, with D uncertain. V lost 1 base, J lost 3 bases, and 11 bases lay in between. The CDR3 contains 15 residues. Germline CDR1 MGHRA, CDR2 YSYEKL. In DNA, the CDR3 is TGCGCCAGCAGCCAAGTTGGTTTAGGAACAGATACGCAGTATTTT. Translating it yields CASSQVGLGTDTQYF.